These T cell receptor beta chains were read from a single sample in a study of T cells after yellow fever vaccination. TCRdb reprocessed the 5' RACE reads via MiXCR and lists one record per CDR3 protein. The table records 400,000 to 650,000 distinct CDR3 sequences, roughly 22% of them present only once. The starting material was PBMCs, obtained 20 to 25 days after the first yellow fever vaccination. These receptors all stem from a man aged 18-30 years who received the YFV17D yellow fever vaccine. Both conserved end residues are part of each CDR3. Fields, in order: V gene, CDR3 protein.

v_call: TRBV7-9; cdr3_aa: CASSFVGSANTEAFF
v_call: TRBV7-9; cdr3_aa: CASSLAGVYYGYTF
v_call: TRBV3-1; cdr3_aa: CASSPRTEPNYGYTF
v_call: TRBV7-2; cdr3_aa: CASSSAGARGDTQYF
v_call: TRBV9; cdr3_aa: CASSPAGVQETQYF
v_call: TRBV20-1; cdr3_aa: CSALSGGRQETQYF
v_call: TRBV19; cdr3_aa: CASSMGNAGNTIYF
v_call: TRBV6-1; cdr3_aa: CASPTDGNTIYF
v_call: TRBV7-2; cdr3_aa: CASSLDGRDQPQHF
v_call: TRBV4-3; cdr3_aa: CASSLHLSGNTIYF
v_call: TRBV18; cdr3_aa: CASSPRAQRITGELFF
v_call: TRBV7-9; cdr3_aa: CASSPAQGGNQPQHF
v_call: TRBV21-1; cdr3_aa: CASSKRAGDVGGETQYF
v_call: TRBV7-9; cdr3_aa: CASSSGQIWEKLFF
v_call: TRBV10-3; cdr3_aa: CAIRTGGSYEQYF
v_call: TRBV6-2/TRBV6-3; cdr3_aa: CASSYSKARPHQPQHF
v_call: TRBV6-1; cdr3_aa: CASRGDRTYQETQYF
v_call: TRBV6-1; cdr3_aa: CASSETGRKDTQYF
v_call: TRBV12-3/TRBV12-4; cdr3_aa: CASGRGRFLMNTEAFF
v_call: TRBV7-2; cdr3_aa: CASTSGVQETQYF
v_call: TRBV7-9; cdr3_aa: CASSAGTGRPGELFF
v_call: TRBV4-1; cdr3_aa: CSSSQEPGVSTEAFF
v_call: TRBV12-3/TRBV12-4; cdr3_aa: CASSPGASGTETQYF
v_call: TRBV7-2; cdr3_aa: CASSLTWFDEKLFF
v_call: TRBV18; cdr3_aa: CASSGLGGFNTEAFF
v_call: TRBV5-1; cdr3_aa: CASSLAGRVQYF
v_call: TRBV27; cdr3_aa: CASSIGQGITDTQYF
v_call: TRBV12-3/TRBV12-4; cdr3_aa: CASSYGPSCTF
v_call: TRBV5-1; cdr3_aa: CASSLDLADTQYF
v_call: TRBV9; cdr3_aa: CASSVVGWNSPLHF
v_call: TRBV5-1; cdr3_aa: CASSKRITSTDTQYF
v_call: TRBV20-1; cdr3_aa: CSASDRNNEQFF
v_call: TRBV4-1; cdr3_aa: CASSQGATEAFF
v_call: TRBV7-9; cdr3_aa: CASSLRNQETQYF
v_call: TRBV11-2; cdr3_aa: CASSFRQDTQYF
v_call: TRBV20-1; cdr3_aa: CSAQTGTAINEQYF
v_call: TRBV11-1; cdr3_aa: CASSSLAGGPSSYNEQFF
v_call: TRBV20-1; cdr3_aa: CSAREGRNTEAFF
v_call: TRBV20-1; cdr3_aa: CSARGWEGASGKNIQYF
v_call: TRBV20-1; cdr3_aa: CSASESRRGETQYF
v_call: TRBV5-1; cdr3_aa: CASSFLKDGGYTF
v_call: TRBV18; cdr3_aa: CASSPPGVTYEQYF
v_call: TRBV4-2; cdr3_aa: CASSTKFTQAFF
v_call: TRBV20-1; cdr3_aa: CSAVDRGLGGYTF
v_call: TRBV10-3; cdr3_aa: CAVGSSDQETQYF
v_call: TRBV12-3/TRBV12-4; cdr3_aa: CASSPSGTNEKLFF
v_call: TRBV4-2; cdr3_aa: CASSVTGTGLNYGYTF
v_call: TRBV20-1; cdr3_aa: CSASGGATLHEQFF
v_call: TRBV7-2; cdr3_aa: CASSLVGPLVYGYTF
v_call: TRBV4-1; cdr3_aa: CASSQDRWNIQYF
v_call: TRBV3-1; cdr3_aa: CASSLGTGGNEQFF
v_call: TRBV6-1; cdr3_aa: CASRLEGQQPSGANVLTF
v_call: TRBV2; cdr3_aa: CASSELMTASSYNEQFF
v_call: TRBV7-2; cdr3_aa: CATAQGPNQPQHF
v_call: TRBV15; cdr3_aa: CATTPGTGTSNEQFF
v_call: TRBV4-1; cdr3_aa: CASSHRNSGNTIYF
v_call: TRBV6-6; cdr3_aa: CASSRDNYGYTF
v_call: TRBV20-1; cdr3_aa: CSASPAGELFF
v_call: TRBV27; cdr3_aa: CASSSLDRGGNQPQHF